This note documents a single T cell receptor (beta chain) sequence. Naive CD4+ cells were CD45RA-selected; the remaining cells were memory. Profiling relied on immunoSEQ multiplex PCR, and the TCRdb table lists in-frame clones only, not all of them. The repertoire holds around 1.6 million clones, with roughly 98% as singletons. This record belongs to a study of shared clonotypes between healthy human individuals. The CDR3 runs to 17 residues. Germline lookup yields CDR1 LGHNA and CDR2 YSLEER. Trimming at V came to 4 bases and at J to 4 bases, leaving 9 bases not matched to a gene. This chain uses TRBV4-3 with TRBJ2-2, with TRBD2 matching 10 bases. The clonotype originates from a man in his thirties or forties in good health. What was sequenced was naive CD4+ T cells sorted from blood. Sample subset: CD45RA+ positively selected. CDR3 DNA sequence: TGCGCCAGCAGCCCAGAAAGTAGCGGGAGGAGCACCGGGGAGCTGTTTTTT. It translates to CASSPESSGRSTGELFF.